This is a list of T cell receptor beta chains from one sample in a study of blood T cell repertoires in COVID-19. Using immunoSEQ multiplex PCR, the repertoire was profiled, and TCRdb retains in-frame clones only, with some absent. This table has 320,000 or so clones, approximately 89% appearing once. Sample: PBMCs or T cells enriched from blood (not recorded which). These TCRs come from a young man who had recovered from COVID-19. CDR3s include the opening cysteine and the closing phenylalanine or tryptophan. Fields, in order: J gene, D gene, CDR3 length, clone size, V gene, CDR3 protein, CDR3 DNA. The D gene is left open where the match is weak. Not every row has a clone size; where given, it reads once, few, many or a size class.

TRBJ1-1 | TRBD1 | 15 | NA | TRBV29-1 | CSVAGTGAGGTEAFF | TGCAGCGTTGCCGGGACAGGGGCGGGGGGCACTGAAGCTTTCTTT
TRBJ2-7 | TRBD2 | 16 | NA | TRBV5-6 | CASSKAATSGFYEQYF | TGTGCCAGCAGCAAGGCGGCGACTAGCGGGTTCTACGAGCAGTACTTC
TRBJ2-5 | NA | 15 | NA | TRBV4-1 | CASSQDGRGRETQYF | TGCGCCAGCAGCCAAGATGGAAGGGGTCGGGAGACCCAGTACTTC
TRBJ1-2 | TRBD1 | 14 | NA | TRBV5-6 | CASSPDRSFYGYTF | TGTGCCAGCAGCCCGGACAGGAGTTTCTATGGCTACACCTTC
TRBJ2-1 | NA | 14 | once | TRBV7-2 | CASSARDSKPEQFF | TGTGCCAGCAGCGCCCGGGACTCAAAACCAGAGCAGTTCTTC
TRBJ1-1 | NA | 14 | NA | TRBV5-1 | CASSLVQGRTEAFF | TGCGCCAGCAGCTTGGTACAGGGACGCACTGAAGCTTTCTTT
TRBJ2-1 | TRBD2 | 18 | NA | TRBV19 | CASNPHWASGGSYNEQFF | TGTGCCAGTAACCCCCATTGGGCTAGCGGGGGTTCCTACAATGAGCAGTTCTTC
TRBJ1-5 | NA | 15 | NA | TRBV6-5 | CASRRRTESNQPQHF | TGTGCCAGCAGGCGGAGGACGGAGTCCAATCAGCCCCAGCATTTT
TRBJ1-1 | NA | 14 | NA | TRBV30 | CAWTMSRFDTEAFF | TGTGCCTGGACCATGTCCAGGTTCGACACTGAAGCTTTCTTT
TRBJ2-3 | TRBD2 | 18 | NA | TRBV24-1 | CATSDLGGTSGARDTQYF | TGTGCCACCAGTGATTTGGGCGGGACTAGCGGGGCTCGAGATACGCAGTATTTT
TRBJ2-7 | NA | 14 | NA | TRBV18 | CASSPGDNPYEQYF | TGTGCCAGCTCGCCCGGGGACAACCCCTACGAGCAGTACTTC
TRBJ2-1 | NA | 14 | NA | TRBV5-6 | CASSQEGGFNEQFF | TGTGCCAGCAGCCAAGAGGGTGGGTTTAATGAGCAGTTCTTC
TRBJ2-3 | TRBD1 | 18 | NA | TRBV7-9 | CASSSIRDREFFEDTQYF | TGTGCCAGCAGCTCGATAAGGGACAGGGAGTTTTTTGAAGATACGCAGTATTTT
TRBJ1-2 | NA | 12 | NA | TRBV2 | CASIGGNYGYTF | TGTGCCAGCATCGGAGGGAACTATGGCTACACCTTC
TRBJ1-3 | TRBD1 | 13 | few | TRBV6-5 | CASRDRAGNTIYF | TGTGCCAGCCGGGACAGGGCTGGAAACACCATATATTTT